The present TCR beta chain was sequenced within a study of regulatory T cells in long-lasting Graves disease. Study information: Newly diagnosed Graves' patients had taken antithyroid drugs under 3 months.

This clonotype was recorded many times. Antigen unknown. Arm-PCR of CDR3 regions with iRepertoire HTBI primers generated TCR beta libraries. TCRdb passed the multiplex PCR reads through MiXCR, listing each CDR3 protein once. The sample holds about 470,000 distinct CDR3 sequences, around 14% seen once. General study results and limits: Persistent disease preferred TRBV28, TRBJ1-2 and TRBJ2-5. Patients with persistent disease shared 2,741 public clonotypes, outpacing the 900 to 1,000 shared by new patients.

This CDR3 spans 13 amino acids. Germline CDR1 is GTSNPN and CDR2 is SVGIG (reference sequence). V gave up 2 bases and J gave up 1 base, with 6 bases separating them. Time point described: newly diagnosed GD, antithyroid drugs for less than 3 months. PBMC-extracted RNA yielded the TCR library. These data were likewise used in another study, on T cells in Graves' hyperthyroidism and ophthalmopathy. That report notes: Patients with uncontrolled infections, other autoimmune diseases, pregnancy or lactation were excluded.

The sequences come from peripheral blood mononuclear cells (PBMCs), collected at new diagnosis, from a patient treated with antithyroid drugs. This receptor was taken from a woman in her 30s with Graves disease. This sequence joins TRBV30 and TRBJ1-5; D call uncertain. Here the CDR3 DNA reads TGTGCCTGGAGTACCCTGAGCAATCAGCCCCAGCATTTT. Protein: CAWSTLSNQPQHF.